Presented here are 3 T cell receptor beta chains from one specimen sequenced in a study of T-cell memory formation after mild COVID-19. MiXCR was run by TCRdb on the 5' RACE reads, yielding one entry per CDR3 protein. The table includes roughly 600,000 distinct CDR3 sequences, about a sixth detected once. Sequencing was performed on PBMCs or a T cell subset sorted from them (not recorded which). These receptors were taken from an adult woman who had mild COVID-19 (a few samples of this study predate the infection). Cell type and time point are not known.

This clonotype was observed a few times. CDR3 region: CASGPSRAGGTDTQYF. The CDR3 DNA follows: TGTGCCAGCGGACCCTCACGGGCGGGAGGTACAGATACGCAGTATTTT. The rearrangement joins TRBV12-3 or TRBV12-4 to TRBJ2-3; TRBD2 agrees at 8 bases. Trimming took 8 bases from V and 3 from J; bases not matched to a gene: 13. This CDR3 contains 16 residues.

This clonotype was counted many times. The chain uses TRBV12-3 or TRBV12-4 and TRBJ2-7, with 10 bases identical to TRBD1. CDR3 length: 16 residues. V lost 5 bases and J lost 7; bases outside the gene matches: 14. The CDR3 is CASSALTGTGAREQYF. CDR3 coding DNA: TGTGCCAGCAGTGCTCTTACCGGGACAGGGGCCCGGGAGCAGTACTTC.

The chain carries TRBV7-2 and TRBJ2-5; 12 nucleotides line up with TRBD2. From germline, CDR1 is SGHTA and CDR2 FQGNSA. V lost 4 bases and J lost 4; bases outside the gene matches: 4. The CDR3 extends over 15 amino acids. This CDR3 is CASSSTSGSLETQYF. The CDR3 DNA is TGTGCCAGCAGCTCGACTAGCGGGAGTCTAGAGACCCAGTACTTC.